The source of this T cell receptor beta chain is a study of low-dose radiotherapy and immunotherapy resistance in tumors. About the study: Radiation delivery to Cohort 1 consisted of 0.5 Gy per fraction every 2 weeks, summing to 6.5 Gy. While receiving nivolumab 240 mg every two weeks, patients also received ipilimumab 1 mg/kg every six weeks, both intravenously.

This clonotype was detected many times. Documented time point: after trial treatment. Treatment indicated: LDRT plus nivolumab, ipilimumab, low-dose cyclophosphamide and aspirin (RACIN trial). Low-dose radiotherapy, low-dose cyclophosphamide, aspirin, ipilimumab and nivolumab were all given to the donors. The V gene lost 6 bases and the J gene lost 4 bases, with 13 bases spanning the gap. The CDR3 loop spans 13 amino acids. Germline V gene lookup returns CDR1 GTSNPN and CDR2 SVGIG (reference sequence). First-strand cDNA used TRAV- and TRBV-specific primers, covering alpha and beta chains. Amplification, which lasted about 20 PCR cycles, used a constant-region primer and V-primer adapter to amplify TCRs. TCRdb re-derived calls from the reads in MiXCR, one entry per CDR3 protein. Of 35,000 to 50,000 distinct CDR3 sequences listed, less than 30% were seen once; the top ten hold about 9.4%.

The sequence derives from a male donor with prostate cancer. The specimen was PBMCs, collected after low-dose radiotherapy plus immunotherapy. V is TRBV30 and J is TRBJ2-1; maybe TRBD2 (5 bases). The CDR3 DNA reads TGTGCCTGTACCTCAGGACTTTACAATGAGCAGTTCTTC. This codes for CACTSGLYNEQFF.